These T cell receptor beta chains were read from a single sample in a study of blood T cells in healthy people across ages. TCRdb recomputed calls from the 5' RACE reads with MiXCR, one row per CDR3 protein. In the table there are about 1.5 million distinct CDR3 sequences, under 55% of which are singletons. Specimen: blood. Receptors were obtained from a woman aged 18-29 years in good health. CDR3s include the opening cysteine and the closing phenylalanine or tryptophan. A D gene is named only where the DNA matches it firmly. A row's size may be missing; if present it is once, few, many or a size class.

clone_size: .; cdr3_length: 14; d_call: TRBD1; v_call: TRBV12-3/TRBV12-4; j_call: TRBJ2-7; cdr3_nt: TGTGCCAGCAGTCGCGCGGCAGGGGGCTACGAGCAGTACTTC; cdr3_aa: CASSRAAGGYEQYF
clone_size: .; cdr3_length: 13; d_call: .; v_call: TRBV7-2; j_call: TRBJ2-1; cdr3_nt: TGTGCCAGCAGCTTAGGGACAGAGGTTGAGCAGTTCTTC; cdr3_aa: CASSLGTEVEQFF
clone_size: .; cdr3_length: 18; d_call: TRBD2; v_call: TRBV11-2; j_call: TRBJ2-1; cdr3_nt: TGTGCCAGCAGCTCCGATTTTGAAGGGACTAGCGCCCCCAATGAGCAGTTCTTC; cdr3_aa: CASSSDFEGTSAPNEQFF
clone_size: .; cdr3_length: 13; d_call: .; v_call: TRBV6-5; j_call: TRBJ1-2; cdr3_nt: TGTGCCAGCAGGACCGACGGAACTTATGGCTACACCTTC; cdr3_aa: CASRTDGTYGYTF
clone_size: few; cdr3_length: 15; d_call: .; v_call: TRBV6-5; j_call: TRBJ2-5; cdr3_nt: TGTGCCAGCAGTTACTCCGGACTAACCCAAGAGACCCAGTACTTC; cdr3_aa: CASSYSGLTQETQYF
clone_size: .; cdr3_length: 16; d_call: .; v_call: TRBV24-1; j_call: TRBJ2-1; cdr3_nt: TGTGCCACCAGTGATTCGTGGCAGAGCTCCTACAATGAGCAGTTCTTC; cdr3_aa: CATSDSWQSSYNEQFF
clone_size: few; cdr3_length: 14; d_call: .; v_call: TRBV28; j_call: TRBJ2-7; cdr3_nt: TGTGCCAGCAGTTTGGGGCCTCACCTCTACGAGCAGTACTTC; cdr3_aa: CASSLGPHLYEQYF
clone_size: .; cdr3_length: 15; d_call: .; v_call: TRBV10-3; j_call: TRBJ2-1; cdr3_nt: TGTGCCATCAGTGAGTTATTGAGCTCCTACAATGAGCAGTTCTTC; cdr3_aa: CAISELLSSYNEQFF
clone_size: .; cdr3_length: 14; d_call: .; v_call: TRBV6-6; j_call: TRBJ2-7; cdr3_nt: TGTGTCAGCACCAGGGGGGAAAGCTCCTACGAGCAGTACTTC; cdr3_aa: CVSTRGESSYEQYF
clone_size: .; cdr3_length: 13; d_call: .; v_call: TRBV5-1; j_call: TRBJ2-1; cdr3_nt: TGCGCCAGCAGCGTGGCCGGAGTCAATAAGCAGTTCTTC; cdr3_aa: CASSVAGVNKQFF
clone_size: few; cdr3_length: 13; d_call: .; v_call: TRBV20-1; j_call: TRBJ1-2; cdr3_nt: TGCAGTGCACTGGACCCCCGGACCTATGGCTACACCTTC; cdr3_aa: CSALDPRTYGYTF
clone_size: few; cdr3_length: 15; d_call: .; v_call: TRBV12-3/TRBV12-4; j_call: TRBJ1-2; cdr3_nt: TGTGCCAGCAGCTATGGATCGGGACGTAACTATGGCTACACCTTC; cdr3_aa: CASSYGSGRNYGYTF
clone_size: .; cdr3_length: 14; d_call: .; v_call: TRBV7-9; j_call: TRBJ1-2; cdr3_nt: TGTGCCAGCAGCTTAGCCAAGGGGCCGCGAGGCTACACCTTC; cdr3_aa: CASSLAKGPRGYTF
clone_size: many; cdr3_length: 15; d_call: TRBD2; v_call: TRBV4-1; j_call: TRBJ2-7; cdr3_nt: TGCGCCAGCAGCCACCAGGGACTAGCCTCCTACGAGCAGTACTTC; cdr3_aa: CASSHQGLASYEQYF
clone_size: few; cdr3_length: 14; d_call: .; v_call: TRBV7-9; j_call: TRBJ1-2; cdr3_nt: TGTGCCAGCAGCACCCGTGAGAGGGACTATGGCTACACCTTC; cdr3_aa: CASSTRERDYGYTF
clone_size: few; cdr3_length: 15; d_call: .; v_call: TRBV27; j_call: TRBJ2-7; cdr3_nt: TGTGCCAGCAGTTTCGCGGGAACCTTTACCTACGAGCAGTACTTC; cdr3_aa: CASSFAGTFTYEQYF
clone_size: few; cdr3_length: 15; d_call: .; v_call: TRBV13; j_call: TRBJ1-2; cdr3_nt: TGTGCCAGCAGCACGGGAAGGACGGCGGACTATGGCTACACCTTC; cdr3_aa: CASSTGRTADYGYTF
clone_size: .; cdr3_length: 13; d_call: .; v_call: TRBV13; j_call: TRBJ1-2; cdr3_nt: TGTGCCAGCCAAATCAGGTCAGGCTATGGCTGCACCTTC; cdr3_aa: CASQIRSGYGCTF
clone_size: .; cdr3_length: 14; d_call: .; v_call: TRBV5-6; j_call: TRBJ2-5; cdr3_nt: TGTGCCAGCAGCCTTCGGGTCAGCAAAGAGACCCAGTACTTC; cdr3_aa: CASSLRVSKETQYF
clone_size: many; cdr3_length: 14; d_call: .; v_call: TRBV7-2; j_call: TRBJ2-1; cdr3_nt: TGTGCCAGCAGTCCCCGGGATAGCTACAATGAGCAGTTCTTC; cdr3_aa: CASSPRDSYNEQFF
clone_size: .; cdr3_length: 12; d_call: .; v_call: TRBV6-2/TRBV6-3; j_call: TRBJ2-5; cdr3_nt: TGTGCCAGCAGCCATCGATGGGAGACCCAGTACTTC; cdr3_aa: CASSHRWETQYF
clone_size: many; cdr3_length: 15; d_call: .; v_call: TRBV4-1; j_call: TRBJ2-7; cdr3_nt: TGCGCCAGCAGCCAAACTCCGGGGGATGGTTACGAGCAGTACTTC; cdr3_aa: CASSQTPGDGYEQYF
clone_size: few; cdr3_length: 14; d_call: .; v_call: TRBV21-1; j_call: TRBJ2-1; cdr3_nt: TGTGCCAGCAGCAAAGGAGACTATCACAATGAGCAGTTCTTC; cdr3_aa: CASSKGDYHNEQFF
clone_size: few; cdr3_length: 13; d_call: TRBD1; v_call: TRBV20-1; j_call: TRBJ2-7; cdr3_nt: TGCAGTGCCCTAGGGGGCCCGCCTTACGAGCAGTACTTC; cdr3_aa: CSALGGPPYEQYF
clone_size: .; cdr3_length: 13; d_call: .; v_call: TRBV7-2; j_call: TRBJ2-5; cdr3_nt: TGTGCCAGCAGCCCTACACAAAGAGGGTTCGAGTACTTC; cdr3_aa: CASSPTQRGFEYF
clone_size: .; cdr3_length: 18; d_call: TRBD2; v_call: TRBV5-1; j_call: TRBJ2-1; cdr3_nt: TGCGCCAGCAGCTCCTCCTCGCAGACTAGCGGGATCGGGAATGAGCAGTTCTTC; cdr3_aa: CASSSSSQTSGIGNEQFF
clone_size: .; cdr3_length: 16; d_call: .; v_call: TRBV25-1; j_call: TRBJ1-2; cdr3_nt: TGTGCCAGCAGTGAAGGGGGAGGCTCTGGGGACTATGGCTACACCTTC; cdr3_aa: CASSEGGGSGDYGYTF
clone_size: .; cdr3_length: 14; d_call: TRBD1; v_call: TRBV7-2; j_call: TRBJ2-7; cdr3_nt: TGTGCCAGCAGCTTGGGACAGGTGGGGGGCGAGCAGTACTTC; cdr3_aa: CASSLGQVGGEQYF
clone_size: .; cdr3_length: 18; d_call: TRBD1; v_call: TRBV7-8; j_call: TRBJ2-7; cdr3_nt: TGTGCCAGCAGTTCTAATCTAGTTACCGGGACAGGGAAAAATGAGCAGTACTTC; cdr3_aa: CASSSNLVTGTGKNEQYF
clone_size: .; cdr3_length: 14; d_call: .; v_call: TRBV12-3/TRBV12-4; j_call: TRBJ1-2; cdr3_nt: TGTGCCAGCAGCTCCGCCGGGGCGAACTATGGCTACACCTTC; cdr3_aa: CASSSAGANYGYTF
clone_size: .; cdr3_length: 15; d_call: .; v_call: TRBV7-2; j_call: TRBJ2-7; cdr3_nt: TGTGCCAGCAGCGCGGTGACTGTCCCGGGATACGAGCAGTACTTC; cdr3_aa: CASSAVTVPGYEQYF
clone_size: few; cdr3_length: 15; d_call: TRBD2; v_call: TRBV7-9; j_call: TRBJ2-1; cdr3_nt: TGTGCCAGCAGCTCGACTAGCGGGGGGCTCAATGAGCAGTTCTTC; cdr3_aa: CASSSTSGGLNEQFF
clone_size: .; cdr3_length: 13; d_call: .; v_call: TRBV5-1; j_call: TRBJ1-6; cdr3_nt: TGCGCCAGCAGCGAGCCTGGGAATTCACCCCTCCACTTT; cdr3_aa: CASSEPGNSPLHF
clone_size: .; cdr3_length: 14; d_call: .; v_call: TRBV11-2; j_call: TRBJ1-1; cdr3_nt: TGTGCCAGCAGCGCAAATGCCTTGGACACTGAAGCTTTCTTT; cdr3_aa: CASSANALDTEAFF
clone_size: few; cdr3_length: 13; d_call: .; v_call: TRBV10-3; j_call: TRBJ2-3; cdr3_nt: TGTGCCACCGCGGCTTTAGGCACAGATACGCAGTATTTT; cdr3_aa: CATAALGTDTQYF
clone_size: few; cdr3_length: 14; d_call: TRBD1; v_call: TRBV4-1; j_call: TRBJ1-2; cdr3_nt: TGCGCCAGCAGCCAGGGGGCCTGGGACAGCCTCTACACCTTC; cdr3_aa: CASSQGAWDSLYTF
clone_size: .; cdr3_length: 16; d_call: .; v_call: TRBV18; j_call: TRBJ1-1; cdr3_nt: TGTGCCAGCTCACTGCGGCCCCCGCAGGGTATCACTGAAGCTTTCTTT; cdr3_aa: CASSLRPPQGITEAFF
clone_size: many; cdr3_length: 13; d_call: .; v_call: TRBV27; j_call: TRBJ2-6; cdr3_nt: TGTGCCAGCAGCCTCTCTGGGGCCAACGTCCTGACTTTC; cdr3_aa: CASSLSGANVLTF
clone_size: .; cdr3_length: 15; d_call: .; v_call: TRBV11-2; j_call: TRBJ2-2; cdr3_nt: TGTGCCAGCAGCTCATTCCTAGCGAACACCGGGGAGCTGTTTTTT; cdr3_aa: CASSSFLANTGELFF
clone_size: few; cdr3_length: 17; d_call: .; v_call: TRBV4-3; j_call: TRBJ2-1; cdr3_nt: TGCGCCAGCAGCCAAGGGCCCGTCGTCGAGCAGTTGAACGAGCAGTTCTTC; cdr3_aa: CASSQGPVVEQLNEQFF
clone_size: .; cdr3_length: 18; d_call: TRBD2; v_call: TRBV7-2; j_call: TRBJ2-7; cdr3_nt: TGTGCCAGCAGCTTAGAGGGTTTTGGGGTTGCGGGAGTCTACGAGCAGTACTTC; cdr3_aa: CASSLEGFGVAGVYEQYF
clone_size: .; cdr3_length: 17; d_call: .; v_call: TRBV11-2; j_call: TRBJ2-6; cdr3_nt: TGTGCCAGCAGCCCAGGGAAGTTCGTCCCTGGGGCCAACGTCCTGACTTTC; cdr3_aa: CASSPGKFVPGANVLTF
clone_size: .; cdr3_length: 18; d_call: TRBD1; v_call: TRBV6-5; j_call: TRBJ2-7; cdr3_nt: TGTGCCAGCAGTTCCGCCCCACGATTGACAGGGAGTTCCTACGAGCAGTACTTC; cdr3_aa: CASSSAPRLTGSSYEQYF
clone_size: few; cdr3_length: 17; d_call: TRBD2; v_call: TRBV10-3; j_call: TRBJ2-7; cdr3_nt: TGTGCCATCAGTGGCCCAGACCTAGCGGCTTCCTCCTACGAGCAGTACTTC; cdr3_aa: CAISGPDLAASSYEQYF
clone_size: .; cdr3_length: 15; d_call: .; v_call: TRBV2; j_call: TRBJ2-1; cdr3_nt: TGTGCCAGCAGCACCAGGAGGAGCTCCTACAATGAGCAGTTCTTC; cdr3_aa: CASSTRRSSYNEQFF
clone_size: .; cdr3_length: 15; d_call: .; v_call: TRBV5-1; j_call: TRBJ1-2; cdr3_nt: TGCGCCAGCAGCCTGGGGAGACACGGATCCTATGGCTACACCTTC; cdr3_aa: CASSLGRHGSYGYTF
clone_size: few; cdr3_length: 15; d_call: .; v_call: TRBV6-4; j_call: TRBJ1-2; cdr3_nt: TGTGCCAGCAGCCAGGACGGATTTTCTAACTATGGCTACACCTTC; cdr3_aa: CASSQDGFSNYGYTF
clone_size: .; cdr3_length: 15; d_call: .; v_call: TRBV7-2; j_call: TRBJ1-4; cdr3_nt: TGTGCCAGCAGCCCGACTATTCCCGTAGGCGAAAAACTGTTTTTT; cdr3_aa: CASSPTIPVGEKLFF
clone_size: .; cdr3_length: 18; d_call: TRBD1; v_call: TRBV10-3; j_call: TRBJ1-1; cdr3_nt: TGTGCCATCGGCGGTGGGAAGCCCGGGACAGGGCTGGGTACTGAAGCTTTCTTT; cdr3_aa: CAIGGGKPGTGLGTEAFF
clone_size: .; cdr3_length: 16; d_call: .; v_call: TRBV3-1; j_call: TRBJ1-2; cdr3_nt: TGTGCCAGCAGCCAAGATTTCCGGGTTAGGAACTATGGCTACACCTTC; cdr3_aa: CASSQDFRVRNYGYTF
clone_size: .; cdr3_length: 15; d_call: TRBD2; v_call: TRBV12-3/TRBV12-4; j_call: TRBJ2-1; cdr3_nt: TGTGCCAGCAGGCCCACTAGCGGGCTGGACAATGAGCAGTTCTTC; cdr3_aa: CASRPTSGLDNEQFF
clone_size: .; cdr3_length: 15; d_call: .; v_call: TRBV11-2; j_call: TRBJ2-5; cdr3_nt: TGTGCCAGCAGCTTAGGTGACAGCTATCAAGAGACCCAGTACTTC; cdr3_aa: CASSLGDSYQETQYF
clone_size: few; cdr3_length: 16; d_call: TRBD1; v_call: TRBV6-5; j_call: TRBJ1-5; cdr3_nt: TGTGCCAGCAGTTACCCGACAGGGGAGGCGACTCAGCCCCAGCATTTT; cdr3_aa: CASSYPTGEATQPQHF
clone_size: few; cdr3_length: 12; d_call: .; v_call: TRBV29-1; j_call: TRBJ2-5; cdr3_nt: TGCAGCGTTCTGACAGCGCAAGAGACCCAGTACTTC; cdr3_aa: CSVLTAQETQYF
clone_size: .; cdr3_length: 17; d_call: TRBD2; v_call: TRBV6-1; j_call: TRBJ2-7; cdr3_nt: TGTGCCAGCAGAACCGGGACTAGCGGGATGATTATGGGAGAGCAGTACTTC; cdr3_aa: CASRTGTSGMIMGEQYF
clone_size: .; cdr3_length: 14; d_call: TRBD1; v_call: TRBV28; j_call: TRBJ2-5; cdr3_nt: TGTGCCGCCAGTCCAAGGGACAGACAAGAGACCCAGTACTTC; cdr3_aa: CAASPRDRQETQYF
clone_size: .; cdr3_length: 15; d_call: TRBD1; v_call: TRBV12-3/TRBV12-4; j_call: TRBJ2-3; cdr3_nt: TGTGCCAGCAGTTGGGACAGGGGAGGCACAGATACGCAGTATTTT; cdr3_aa: CASSWDRGGTDTQYF
clone_size: .; cdr3_length: 17; d_call: .; v_call: TRBV14; j_call: TRBJ2-2; cdr3_nt: TGTGCCAGCAGCGCGACCAGCGACTGGGTGGGGACCGGGGAGCTGTTTTTT; cdr3_aa: CASSATSDWVGTGELFF